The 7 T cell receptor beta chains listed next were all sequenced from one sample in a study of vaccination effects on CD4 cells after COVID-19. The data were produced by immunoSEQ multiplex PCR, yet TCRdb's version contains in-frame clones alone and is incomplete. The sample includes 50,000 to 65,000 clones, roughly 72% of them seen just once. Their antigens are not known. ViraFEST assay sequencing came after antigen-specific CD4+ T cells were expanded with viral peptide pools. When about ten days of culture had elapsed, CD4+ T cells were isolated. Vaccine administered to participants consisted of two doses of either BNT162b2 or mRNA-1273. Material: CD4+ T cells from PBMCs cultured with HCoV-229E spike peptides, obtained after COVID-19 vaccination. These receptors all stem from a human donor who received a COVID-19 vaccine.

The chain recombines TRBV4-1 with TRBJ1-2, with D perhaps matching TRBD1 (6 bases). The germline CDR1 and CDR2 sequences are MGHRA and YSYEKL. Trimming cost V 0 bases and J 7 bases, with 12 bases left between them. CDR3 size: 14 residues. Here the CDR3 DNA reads TGCGCCAGCAGCCAAGATCAGGGGACCCTTGGCTACACCTTC. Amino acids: CASSQDQGTLGYTF.

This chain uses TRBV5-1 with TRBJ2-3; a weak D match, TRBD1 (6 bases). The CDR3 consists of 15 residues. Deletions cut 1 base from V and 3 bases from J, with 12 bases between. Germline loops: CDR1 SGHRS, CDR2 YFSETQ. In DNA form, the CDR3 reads TGCGCCAGCAGCTTGTCCATCAGGGGTACAGATACGCAGTATTTT. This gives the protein CASSLSIRGTDTQYF.

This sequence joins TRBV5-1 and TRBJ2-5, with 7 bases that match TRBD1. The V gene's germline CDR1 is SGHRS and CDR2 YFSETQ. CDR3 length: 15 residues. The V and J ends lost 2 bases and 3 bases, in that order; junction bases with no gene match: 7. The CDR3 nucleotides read TGCGCCAGCAGCTTTCTGACAGGGCCCGAAGAGACCCAGTACTTC. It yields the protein CASSFLTGPEETQYF.

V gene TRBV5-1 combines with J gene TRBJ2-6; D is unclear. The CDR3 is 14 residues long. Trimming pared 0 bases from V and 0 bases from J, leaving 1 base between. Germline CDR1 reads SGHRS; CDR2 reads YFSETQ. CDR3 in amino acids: CASSLDSGANVLTF. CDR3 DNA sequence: TGCGCCAGCAGCTTGGACTCTGGGGCCAACGTCCTGACTTTC.

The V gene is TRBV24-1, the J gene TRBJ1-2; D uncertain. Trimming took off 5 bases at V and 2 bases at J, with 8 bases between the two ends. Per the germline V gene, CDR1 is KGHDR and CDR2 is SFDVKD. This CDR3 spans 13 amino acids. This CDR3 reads CATSVRTNYGYTF. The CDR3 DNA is TGTGCCACCAGTGTACGAACGAACTATGGCTACACCTTC.

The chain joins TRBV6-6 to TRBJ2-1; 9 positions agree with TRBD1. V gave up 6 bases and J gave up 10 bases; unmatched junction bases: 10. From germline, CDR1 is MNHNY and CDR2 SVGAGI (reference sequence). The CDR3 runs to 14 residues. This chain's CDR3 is CASSLPQGAEEQFF. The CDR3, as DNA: TGTGCCAGCAGCCTACCACAGGGGGCTGAAGAGCAGTTCTTC.

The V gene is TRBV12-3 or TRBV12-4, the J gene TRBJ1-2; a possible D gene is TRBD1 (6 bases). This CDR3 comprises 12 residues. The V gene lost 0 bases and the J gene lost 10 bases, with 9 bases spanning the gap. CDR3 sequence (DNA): TGTGCCAGCAGTTTAGCGTACAGGGCCTACACCTTC. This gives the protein CASSLAYRAYTF.